The 20 T cell receptor beta chains reported below all come from one sample, sequenced in a study of radiotherapy plus CTLA-4 blockade in lung cancer. Method: immunoSEQ multiplex PCR; TCRdb's copy keeps in-frame clones and lacks some. The sample has some 33,000 clones, 60% to 80% seen once; the top ten hold approximately 4.5%. The sample consisted of peripheral blood, taken from a patient treated with radiotherapy plus ipilimumab. Receptors originate from a human donor with non-small cell lung cancer whose response to radiotherapy plus ipilimumab could not be evaluated.

Here the CDR3 reads CASSPAGDGEKLFF. The CDR3 DNA sequence: TGTGCCAGCTCACCGGCAGGGGATGGTGAAAAACTGTTTTTT. This chain connects TRBV18 to TRBJ1-4; TRBD1 might be the D (6 bases). Between the trimmed V and J ends, which lost 3 bases and 7 bases, there was a span of 12 bases. CDR3 size: 14 residues. The V gene's germline CDR1 is KGHSH and CDR2 LQKENI.

The rearrangement uses TRBV5-1 and TRBJ2-3, with TRBD1 as a possible D gene (5 bases). Germline V CDR1 and CDR2: SGHRS, YFSETQ. The CDR3 consists of 14 residues. Trimming pared 3 bases from V and 4 bases from J, leaving 12 bases between. The CDR3 coding sequence is TGCGCCAGCAGCTCCCAGGGTCGAGCAGATACGCAGTATTTT. Its protein product is CASSSQGRADTQYF. Looking up the rest from reference TRBV5-1 and TRBJ2-3 gives the full variable domain: KAGVTQTPRYLIKTRGQQVTLSCSPISGHRSVSWYQQTPGQGLQFLFEYFSETQRNKGNFPGRFSGRQFSNSRSEMNVSTLELGDSALYLCASSSQGRADTQYFGPGTRLTVL.

The chain carries TRBV4-2 and TRBJ2-5, with 14 bases that match TRBD2. The end of the DNA aligns better with TRBJ2-7, so the J call may be wrong. Germline V gives CDR1 LGHNA, CDR2 YNFKEQ. This CDR3 is 14 amino acids long. This chain's CDR3 is CASSQGLAGAEQYF. In DNA, the CDR3 is TGTGCCAGCAGCCAGGGACTAGCGGGGGCCGAGCAGTACTTC.

The rearrangement links TRBV5-1 to TRBJ2-1; 8 positions agree with TRBD1. CDR1 SGHRS and CDR2 YFSETQ come from the germline V gene. Germline trimming cut 6 bases from V and 1 base from J; bases unmatched to any gene: 12. This CDR3 comprises 17 residues. The CDR3 loop reads CASTQLAGTGSYNEQFF. Written as DNA, the CDR3 is TGCGCCAGCACCCAACTCGCCGGGACAGGTTCCTACAATGAGCAGTTCTTC.

V and J are TRBV28 and TRBJ2-3; a weak D match, TRBD1 (6 bases). The CDR3 is 16 amino acids. The ends were cut back, 2 bases at V and 1 base at J, with 13 bases in the middle. Germline V gene lookup returns CDR1 MDHEN and CDR2 SYDVKM. Here the CDR3 DNA reads TGTGCCAGCAGTTTAAGGTACAGGGATCGCACAGATACGCAGTATTTT. It codes for CASSLRYRDRTDTQYF.

This sequence joins TRBV15 and TRBJ2-2, with a possible D match to TRBD2 (5 bases). V lost 0 bases and J 4 bases, leaving 9 bases between the germline ends. This CDR3 has 15 amino acids. CDR1 and CDR2 (germline): LNHNV, YYDKDF (reference sequence). DNA of the CDR3: TGTGCCACCAGCAGAGATCGACTAACCACCGGGGAGCTGTTTTTT. It translates to CATSRDRLTTGELFF.

This clone was seen a single time. The rearrangement joins TRBV7-9 to TRBJ1-6, with D uncertain. Germline V gene data show CDR1 as SEHNR and CDR2 as FQNEAQ (reference sequence). The CDR3 has 18 amino acids. Trimming cost V 2 bases and J 0 bases, with 14 bases left between them. The CDR3 reads CASSLIPIGSSYNSPLHF. CDR3 nucleotide sequence: TGTGCCAGCAGCTTAATTCCTATCGGGAGCTCCTATAATTCACCCCTCCACTTT.

The chain is built from TRBV11-2 and TRBJ1-1; D remains ambiguous. This CDR3 region has 15 residues. Between the trimmed V and J ends, which lost 0 bases and 0 bases, there was a span of 8 bases. Germline V gene lookup returns CDR1 SGHAT and CDR2 FQNNGV. In DNA form, the CDR3 reads TGTGCCAGCAGCTTAGAACCCAACTTGAACACTGAAGCTTTCTTT. It encodes CASSLEPNLNTEAFF.

This clone was seen more than once but under ten times. The chain combines TRBV9 with TRBJ2-7; possible D gene TRBD1, 6 bases. The germline gives CDR1 SGDLS, CDR2 YYNGEE. The CDR3 totals 11 residues. V was cut by 3 bases and J by 9 bases, with 10 bases left in between. This CDR3 reads CASSDTGRQYF. In nucleotides, the CDR3 is TGTGCCAGCAGCGATACAGGGAGGCAGTACTTC.

The chain carries TRBV6-5 and TRBJ2-3; TRBD2 might be the D (5 bases). The germline V and J ends were trimmed by 9 bases and 4 bases, with 20 bases remaining between them. This CDR3 region has 15 residues. Germline V gene lookup returns CDR1 MNHEY and CDR2 SVGAGI. The CDR3 coding sequence is TGTGCCAGTCGGCCGGGAAGGTTTGGCTCAGATACGCAGTATTTT. Its translation: CASRPGRFGSDTQYF.

About this clone itself: Other DNA sequences in this sample translate to the same CDR3. This chain uses TRBV30 with TRBJ1-6, with 7 bases aligning to TRBD1. The germline V gene encodes CDR1 GTSNPN and CDR2 SVGIG (reference sequence). This CDR3 spans 14 amino acids. The trim removed 3 bases at V and 7 bases at J, leaving 6 bases unmatched. CDR3 loop: CAWSWGQPNSPLHF. CDR3 in DNA: TGTGCCTGGAGCTGGGGACAGCCGAATTCACCCCTCCACTTT.

This clone was recorded once. The CDR3 is CSVSKNTGGMGTGELFF. The CDR3 nucleotides read TGCAGCGTCTCTAAAAATACAGGGGGCATGGGCACCGGGGAGCTGTTTTTT. V is TRBV29-1 and J is TRBJ2-2, with 9 bases aligning to TRBD1. The CDR3 extends over 17 amino acids. The germline V gene encodes CDR1 SQVTM and CDR2 ANQGSEA. With 6 bases clipped from V and 4 bases from J, the junction kept 15 bases outside the gene matches.

CDR3 sequence (DNA): TGTGCCAGCAGCTTAGCTGGGACAGTTGAAGGGGAAAAACTGTTTTTT. Translating it yields CASSLAGTVEGEKLFF. V usage is TRBV7-8 and J usage is TRBJ1-4, with 7 bases lining up with TRBD1. Trimming cost V 0 bases and J 8 bases; bases outside gene matches: 9. CDR1 and CDR2 from the germline V gene are SGHVS and FQNEAQ. The CDR3 runs to 16 residues.

The chain uses TRBV5-5 and TRBJ2-7; possible D gene TRBD2, 6 bases. This CDR3 is built from 15 residues. Trimming removed 0 bases at V and 4 bases at J, with 14 bases between. CDR1 and CDR2 (germline): SGHKS, YYEKEE (reference sequence). In DNA, the CDR3 is TGTGCCAGCAGCTTGGGGGGAAGCGGGTCATACGAGCAGTACTTC. Residues: CASSLGGSGSYEQYF. Full variable domain (remainder filled in from reference TRBV5-5 and TRBJ2-7): DAGVTQSPTHLIKTRGQQVTLRCSPISGHKSVSWYQQVLGQGPQFIFQYYEKEERGRGNFPDRFSARQFPNYSSELNVNALLLGDSALYLCASSLGGSGSYEQYFGPGTRLTVT.

The rearrangement links TRBV6-4 to TRBJ2-3; 9 bases map to TRBD2. J gave up 5 bases and V 5 bases, and 5 bases lay outside the gene matches. Germline V CDR1 and CDR2: MRHNA, SNTAGT. The CDR3 spans 14 residues. As DNA, the CDR3 is TGTGCCAGCAGTTTAGCGGGAGATGGAGATACGCAGTATTTT. Residues: CASSLAGDGDTQYF.

This clone was seen only once. The chain carries TRBV5-1 and TRBJ2-5; 7 nucleotides agree with TRBD1. The CDR3 is 14 amino acids. The germline V gene has CDR1 SGHRS and CDR2 YFSETQ. The V segment lost 0 bases and the J segment 2 bases; nucleotides outside the gene matches: 1. In DNA form, the CDR3 reads TGCGCCAGCAGCTTGGGACAGGGACAAGAGACCCAGTACTTC. Amino acid sequence: CASSLGQGQETQYF.

This clone came up once. J is TRBJ2-3 and V is TRBV5-1; 14 bases are a match to TRBD2. This CDR3 is 20 amino acids long. Germline CDR1 SGHRS, CDR2 YFSETQ. Germline trimming cut 0 bases from V and 4 bases from J; bases unmatched to any gene: 13. CDR3 residues: CASSLGPKRLAGGLADTQYF. CDR3 DNA sequence: TGCGCCAGCAGCTTGGGACCCAAGCGACTAGCGGGAGGGTTGGCAGATACGCAGTATTTT.

This clone is labeled medium-sized (0.01 to 0.1%). The rearrangement joins TRBV6-5 to TRBJ2-6; D possibly corresponds to TRBD1 (6 bases). The CDR3 is 15 residues long. Germline assignment: CDR1 MNHEY and CDR2 SVGAGI. Trimming took off 7 bases at V and 0 bases at J, with 10 bases between the two ends. CDR3 in DNA: TGTGCCAGCACAACAGGGTTCTCTGGGGCCAACGTCCTGACTTTC. Translation gives CASTTGFSGANVLTF.

The genes are TRBV30 and TRBJ2-3, with unresolved D. The CDR3 spans 12 residues. With 2 bases removed from V and 6 bases from J, the gap between germline ends came to 9 bases. Germline CDR1 reads GTSNPN; CDR2 reads SVGIG (reference sequence). The CDR3 loop is CAWSLVSDTQYF. The CDR3 coding sequence is TGTGCCTGGAGTTTAGTTTCGGATACGCAGTATTTT.

The table lists this clone with a few counts. J is TRBJ1-6 and V is TRBV4-2; 7 bases agree with TRBD1. J was trimmed by 12 bases and V by 0 bases; bases with no gene match: 5. The germline V gene encodes CDR1 LGHNA and CDR2 YNFKEQ. The CDR3 extends over 14 amino acids. CDR3 sequence reads: CASSQERQGVPLHF. In DNA form, the CDR3 reads TGTGCCAGCAGCCAAGAGAGACAGGGAGTACCCCTCCACTTT.